The entry below gives a single T cell receptor (beta chain) sequence along with its context. The protocol was immunoSEQ multiplex PCR, while the TCRdb copy is restricted to in-frame clones and leaves out a portion. The table has approximately 45,000 clones, around 83% seen once. CDR3 length: 14 amino acids. The V gene's germline CDR1 is SGHAT and CDR2 FQDESV (reference sequence). V was pared by 5 bases and J by 0 bases, with 8 bases between. The sample is drawn from a study of blood T cell repertoires in COVID-19. Overall study: Samples came from the United States, Italy and Spain, spanning acute and convalescent COVID-19. PBMCs, B-cell-depleted T cells, or T cells were the source of the cDNA or gDNA that made up the material.

This chain joins TRBV11-1 and TRBJ1-3; the D is unclear. The sample consisted of peripheral blood. The receptor's source is a man aged 35 to 55 with active COVID-19. The CDR3 is CASSLQYSGNTIYF. In DNA, the CDR3 is TGTGCCAGCAGCCTCCAGTACTCTGGAAACACCATATATTTT.